This T cell receptor beta chain emerged from a study of CD8 T cells in ankylosing spondylitis. Whole-study findings and limits: It appeared that ankylosing spondylitis blood was characterized by a TCR beta motif of fewer than ten highly homologous variants.

Using quantitative 5'-RACE with molecular barcodes, the authors made TCR beta libraries. TCRdb re-analysed the 5' RACE reads in MiXCR, keeping a single row per CDR3 protein. The sample lists 700,000 to 1,000,000 distinct CDR3 sequences; about 10% were seen once. Only a few counts were recorded for this clonotype. No antigen is known for it. The germline CDR1 and CDR2 sequences are MNHEY and SVGAGI. The CDR3 covers 16 residues. V was clipped by 2 bases and J by 1 base; unmatched bases: 7. The clonotype originates from a male donor with ankylosing spondylitis. The sequencing sample was made of blood, either unsorted or a sorted T cell fraction (not recorded which). The genes are TRBV6-5 and TRBJ2-5; 7 bases match TRBD2. CDR3 sequence reads: CASSYDPGGTQETQYF. The CDR3 DNA sequence: TGTGCCAGCAGTTACGATCCGGGAGGAACCCAAGAGACCCAGTACTTC.